Each of the 17 T cell receptor beta chains below was sequenced from the same sample in a study of regulatory T cells in long-lasting Graves disease. Regarding time point: persistent/refractory GD, antithyroid drugs over 5 years with positive TRAb. Making the TCR library involved RNA that had been extracted from PBMCs. According to the study, TCR beta libraries were built with iRepertoire HTBI primers and CDR3-region Arm-PCR. TCRdb re-derived calls from the multiplex PCR reads in MiXCR, one entry per CDR3 protein. The sample has a few hundred thousand distinct CDR3 sequences, roughly 21% seen once. This specimen was peripheral blood mononuclear cells (PBMCs), taken when the disease was refractory, from a patient treated with antithyroid drugs. These receptors all stem from a female donor with Graves disease.

This clonotype occurred many times. V and J are TRBV11-2 and TRBJ2-7; D may be TRBD1 or TRBD2 (5 bases each). Germline V gene sequence: CDR1 SGHAT, CDR2 FQNNGV. V was cut by 2 bases and J by 3 bases, with 17 bases left in between. The CDR3 runs to 16 residues. This CDR3 is CASSLWSRGPNYEQYF. CDR3 sequence (DNA): TGTGCCAGCAGCTTATGGTCACGGGGACCCAACTACGAGCAGTACTTC.

This clonotype was counted at least ten times. The chain is built from TRBV6-5 and TRBJ2-7; D tentatively reads TRBD1 or TRBD2 (6 bases each). CDR1 and CDR2 (germline): MNHEY, SVGAGI. This CDR3 has 17 residues. The ends were cut back, 2 bases at V and 3 bases at J, with 20 bases in the middle. The DNA for the CDR3 is TGTGCCAGCAGTTACGGGGATAGGGGGGCTGTGAACTACGAGCAGTACTTC. It encodes CASSYGDRGAVNYEQYF.

V gene TRBV30 combines with J gene TRBJ1-3; D is perhaps TRBD1 (6 bases). This CDR3 has 13 residues. Trimming took 3 bases from V and 2 from J, leaving 8 bases between them. Germline V gene data show CDR1 as GTSNPN and CDR2 as SVGIG (reference sequence). CDR3 nucleotides: TGTGCCTGGAGGGACAGTCCTGGAAACACCATATATTTT. This codes for CAWRDSPGNTIYF.

There are many counts of this clonotype. The V gene is TRBV2, the J gene TRBJ2-7; D unclear. Trimming took 6 bases from V and 1 from J, leaving 1 base between them. The CDR3 contains 10 residues. Germline V lookup: CDR1 SNHLY, CDR2 FYNNEI. This CDR3 reads CASRSYEQYF. Here the CDR3 DNA reads TGTGCCAGCAGGTCCTACGAGCAGTACTTC.

This clonotype was counted ten times or more. The chain carries TRBV7-2 and TRBJ2-5; TRBD2 agrees at 10 bases. The CDR3 consists of 14 residues. J gave up 4 bases and V 5 bases, and 4 bases lay outside the gene matches. The germline CDR1 and CDR2 sequences are SGHTA and FQGNSA. CDR3 bases: TGTGCCAGCAGCCAAGGACTAGCGGTAGAGACCCAGTACTTC. Protein product: CASSQGLAVETQYF.

In this sample, this clonotype turned up once. The V and J genes are TRBV18 and TRBJ1-1, with no clear D. CDR1 is KGHSH, CDR2 LQKENI, per germline. V lost 1 base and J 3 bases, leaving 6 bases between the germline ends. The CDR3 contains 13 residues. The CDR3 DNA reads TGTGCCAGCTCACCACAGGAGGACACTGAAGCTTTCTTT. Residues: CASSPQEDTEAFF.

This chain uses TRBV10-3 with TRBJ2-5; D not certain. With 4 bases removed from V and 3 bases from J, the gap between germline ends came to 9 bases. CDR1 and CDR2 from the germline V gene are ENHRY and SYGVKD. This CDR3 has 13 amino acids. The CDR3 spells CAISAELKETQYF. DNA of the CDR3: TGTGCCATCAGTGCCGAACTAAAAGAGACCCAGTACTTC.

This chain joins TRBV5-6 and TRBJ2-7; D unresolved. The length of the CDR3 is 15 residues. V shed 0 bases and J shed 0 bases, with 10 bases lying between them. The germline CDR1 and CDR2 sequences are SGHDT and YYEEEE. This CDR3 reads CASSLGGSPSYEQYF. The CDR3 DNA follows: TGTGCCAGCAGCTTGGGCGGATCCCCCTCCTACGAGCAGTACTTC. Full variable domain (remainder filled in from reference TRBV5-6 and TRBJ2-7): DAGVTQSPTHLIKTRGQQVTLRCSPKSGHDTVSWYQQALGQGPQFIFQYYEEEERQRGNFPDRFSGHQFPNYSSELNVNALLLGDSALYLCASSLGGSPSYEQYFGPGTRLTVT.

A few counts support this clonotype. This rearrangement joins TRBV2 to TRBJ2-7, with D perhaps assigned TRBD1 or TRBD2 (5 bases each). Germline CDR1 is SNHLY and CDR2 is FYNNEI. V lost 7 bases to trimming and J lost 5 bases, with 12 bases between them. The CDR3 sequence is 12 residues long. The DNA of the CDR3 is TGTGCCAGCACCATCCGGGACGACGAGCAGTACTTC. Its protein product is CASTIRDDEQYF.

This clonotype has a count of ten or more. This rearrangement joins TRBV27 to TRBJ2-7, with 7 bases that match TRBD2. The CDR3 has 12 amino acids. With V trimmed by 5 bases and J by 4 bases, 2 bases remained unmatched. Germline V gene data show CDR1 as MNHEY and CDR2 as SMNVEV (reference sequence). The CDR3 reads CASSSGIYEQYF. CDR3 coding DNA: TGTGCCAGCAGTAGCGGGATTTACGAGCAGTACTTC.

This clonotype was detected only a few times. The V and J genes are TRBV7-6 and TRBJ2-5; 7 bases line up with TRBD2. This CDR3 contains 16 residues. Germline V gene data show CDR1 as SGHVS and CDR2 as FNYEAQ. V lost 5 bases, J lost 4 bases, and 13 bases stayed unmatched. The CDR3: CASSLKAGSGAETQYF. The CDR3 DNA reads TGTGCCAGCAGCCTGAAAGCGGGATCAGGTGCAGAGACCCAGTACTTC.

The chain couples TRBV7-9 to TRBJ1-1; TRBD1 matches 9 bases. Trimming at V came to 5 bases and at J to 1 base, leaving 23 bases not matched to a gene. From germline, CDR1 is SEHNR and CDR2 FQNEAQ (reference sequence). The CDR3 contains 21 residues. CDR3 protein: CASSPPRRIRDREGQNTEAFF. CDR3 nucleotide sequence: TGTGCCAGCAGCCCACCTAGGCGGATCCGGGACAGGGAGGGACAGAACACTGAAGCTTTCTTT.

The V and J genes are TRBV4-1 and TRBJ1-2; TRBD1 matches at 7 bases. The germline gives CDR1 MGHRA, CDR2 YSYEKL. J lost 4 bases, V lost 1 base, and 6 bases had no gene match. This CDR3 is built from 15 residues. This CDR3 is CASSQARDSFYGYTF. The DNA of the CDR3 is TGCGCCAGCAGCCAAGCACGGGACAGCTTCTATGGCTACACCTTC.

This clonotype showed up many times. The rearrangement links TRBV30 to TRBJ1-1; D not certain. Germline V gives CDR1 GTSNPN, CDR2 SVGIG (reference sequence). The CDR3 length is 13 residues. V lost 0 bases, J lost 1 base, and 6 bases lay in between. CDR3 region: CAWSVWGNTEAFF. CDR3 nucleotides: TGTGCCTGGAGTGTGTGGGGGAACACTGAAGCTTTCTTT. The full variable domain, its missing parts supplied by reference TRBV30 and TRBJ1-1, is SQTIHQWPATLVQPVGSPLSLECTVEGTSNPNLYWYRQAAGRGLQLLFYSVGIGQISSEVPQNLSASRPQDRQFILSSKKLLLSDSGFYLCAWSVWGNTEAFFGQGTRLTVV.

In DNA form, the CDR3 reads TGTGCCAGCAGCCAAGACCTGTCTTCCCCTTACGAGCAGTACTTC. This codes for CASSQDLSSPYEQYF. The genes are TRBV11-2 and TRBJ2-7; D not resolved. With 5 bases removed from V and 4 bases from J, the gap between germline ends came to 18 bases. The CDR3 is made up of 15 amino acids. Germline CDR1 is SGHAT and CDR2 is FQNNGV.

This clonotype was picked up many times. This sequence joins TRBV6-2 or TRBV6-3 and TRBJ1-2; the D gene is possibly TRBD1 (6 bases). Looked up from germline, CDR1 is MNHEY and CDR2 is SVGEGT. The length of the CDR3 is 13 residues. Between the trimmed V and J ends, which lost 5 bases and 4 bases, there was a span of 11 bases. The CDR3: CASSQTGPYGYTF. The CDR3 DNA reads TGTGCCAGCAGTCAGACAGGCCCCTATGGCTACACCTTC.

This clonotype has just a few counts. A much larger clone lies one base from this, so it may be a read error. The chain employs TRBV11-2 and TRBJ2-5; no definite D call. The V and J ends lost 0 bases and 5 bases respectively, with 10 bases between them. Germline V CDR1 and CDR2: SGHAT, FQNNGV. The CDR3 totals 14 residues. CDR3 sequence (DNA): TGTGCCAGCAGCTTAGATATGGTGGGGGAGACCCAGTACTTC. Translated: CASSLDMVGETQYF.